This T cell receptor beta chain was recorded in a study of cytomegalovirus exposure and HLA in healthy donors. Study-level results: A few chains tied to CMV proved CMV antigen-specific in vitro. Researchers catalogued under 200 TCR beta chains as cytomegalovirus-associated.

Concerning this clone: Its antigen is unknown.

The assay was immunoSEQ multiplex PCR, and TCRdb's table has in-frame clones only and misses some. Of 90,000 to 140,000 clones in the sample, about 88% were seen once. Germline V gene lookup returns CDR1 MGHRA and CDR2 YSYEKL. Germline trimming cut 1 base from V and 4 bases from J; bases unmatched to any gene: 7. This CDR3 region has 16 residues. Sequenced: PBMCs. The chain joins TRBV4-1 to TRBJ2-7; 10 bases match TRBD2. The receptor was isolated from a woman between 18 and 29 years old in good health and CMV-seropositive. CDR3 residues: CASSQVQRGGPYEQYF. The CDR3 DNA follows: TGCGCCAGCAGCCAAGTTCAGCGGGGGGGCCCGTACGAGCAGTACTTC.